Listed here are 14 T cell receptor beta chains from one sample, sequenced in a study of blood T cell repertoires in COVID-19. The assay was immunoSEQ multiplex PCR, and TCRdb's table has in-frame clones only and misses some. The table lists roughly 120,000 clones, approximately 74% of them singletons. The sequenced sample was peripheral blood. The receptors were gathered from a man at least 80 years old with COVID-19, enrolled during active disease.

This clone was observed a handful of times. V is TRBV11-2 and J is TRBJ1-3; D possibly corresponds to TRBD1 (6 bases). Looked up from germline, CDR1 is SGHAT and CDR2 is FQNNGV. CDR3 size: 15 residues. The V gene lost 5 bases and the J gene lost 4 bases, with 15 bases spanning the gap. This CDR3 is CASSEQGTPGNTIYF. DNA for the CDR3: TGTGCCAGCAGCGAACAGGGAACCCCAGGAAACACCATATATTTT.

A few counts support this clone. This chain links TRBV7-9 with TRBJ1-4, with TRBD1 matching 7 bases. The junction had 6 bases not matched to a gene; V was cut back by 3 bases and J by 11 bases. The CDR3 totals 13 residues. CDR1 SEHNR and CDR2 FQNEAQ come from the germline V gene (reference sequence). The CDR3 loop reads CASSFQQGRKLFF. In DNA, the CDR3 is TGTGCCAGCAGCTTCCAACAGGGGCGGAAACTGTTTTTT.

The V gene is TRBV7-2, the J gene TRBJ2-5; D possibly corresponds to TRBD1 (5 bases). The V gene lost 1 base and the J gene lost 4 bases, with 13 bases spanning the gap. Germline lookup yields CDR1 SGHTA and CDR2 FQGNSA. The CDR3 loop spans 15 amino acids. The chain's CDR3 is CASSLVYSGRETQYF. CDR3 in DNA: TGTGCCAGCAGCTTAGTGTATTCAGGGCGAGAGACCCAGTACTTC.

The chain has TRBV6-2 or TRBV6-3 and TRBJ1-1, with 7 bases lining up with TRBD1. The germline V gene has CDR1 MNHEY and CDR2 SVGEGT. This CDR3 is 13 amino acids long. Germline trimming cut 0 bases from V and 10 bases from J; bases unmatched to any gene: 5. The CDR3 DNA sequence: TGTGCCAGCAGTTACTCACAACAGGGGACAGCTTTCTTT. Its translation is CASSYSQQGTAFF.

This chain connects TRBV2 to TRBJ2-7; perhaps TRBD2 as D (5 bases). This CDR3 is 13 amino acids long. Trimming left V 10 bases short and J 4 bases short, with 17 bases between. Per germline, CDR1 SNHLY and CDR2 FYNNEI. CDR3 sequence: CAKAPGIEYEQYF. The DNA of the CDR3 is TGTGCCAAGGCCCCGGGGATCGAGTACGAGCAGTACTTC.

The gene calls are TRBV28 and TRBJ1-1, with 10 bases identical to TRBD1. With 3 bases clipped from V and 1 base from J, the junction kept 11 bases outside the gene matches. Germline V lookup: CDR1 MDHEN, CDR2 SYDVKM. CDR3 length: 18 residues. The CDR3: CASSFSLGTGEGNTEAFF. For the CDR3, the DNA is TGTGCCAGCAGTTTCAGTCTAGGGACAGGGGAGGGGAACACTGAAGCTTTCTTT.

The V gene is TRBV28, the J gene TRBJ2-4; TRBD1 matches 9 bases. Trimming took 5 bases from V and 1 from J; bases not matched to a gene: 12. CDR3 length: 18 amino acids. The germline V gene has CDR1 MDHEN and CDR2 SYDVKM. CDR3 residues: CASSGRDRVTKAKNIQYF. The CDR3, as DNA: TGTGCCAGCAGTGGCCGGGACAGGGTAACTAAGGCCAAAAACATTCAGTACTTC. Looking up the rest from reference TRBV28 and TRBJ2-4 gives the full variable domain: DVKVTQSSRYLVKRTGEKVFLECVQDMDHENMFWYRQDPGLGLRLIYFSYDVKMKEKGDIPEGYSVSREKKERFSLILESASTNQTSMYLCASSGRDRVTKAKNIQYFGAGTRLSVL.

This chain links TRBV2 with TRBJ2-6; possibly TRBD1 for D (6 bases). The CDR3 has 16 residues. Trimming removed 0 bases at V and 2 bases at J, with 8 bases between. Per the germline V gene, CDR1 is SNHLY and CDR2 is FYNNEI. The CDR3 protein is CASSEARGAGANVLTF. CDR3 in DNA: TGTGCCAGCAGTGAAGCCAGGGGAGCTGGGGCCAACGTCCTGACTTTC.

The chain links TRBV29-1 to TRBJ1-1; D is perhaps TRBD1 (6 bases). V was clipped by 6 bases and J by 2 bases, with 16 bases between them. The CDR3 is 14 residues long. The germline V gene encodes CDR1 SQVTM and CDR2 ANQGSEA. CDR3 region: CSVGLTTGNTEAFF. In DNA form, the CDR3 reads TGCAGCGTCGGTTTAACGACAGGCAACACTGAAGCTTTCTTT.

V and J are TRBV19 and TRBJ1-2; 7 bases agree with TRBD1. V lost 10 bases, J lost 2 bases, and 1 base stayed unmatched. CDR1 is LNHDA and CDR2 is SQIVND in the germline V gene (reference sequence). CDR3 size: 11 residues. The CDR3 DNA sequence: TGTGCCACACAGGGGAACTATGGCTACACCTTC. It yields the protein CATQGNYGYTF.

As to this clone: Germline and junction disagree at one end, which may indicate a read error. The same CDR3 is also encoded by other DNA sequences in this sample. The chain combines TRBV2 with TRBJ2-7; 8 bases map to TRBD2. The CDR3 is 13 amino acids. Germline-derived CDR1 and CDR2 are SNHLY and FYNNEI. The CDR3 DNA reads TGTGCCAGCAGGACTAGCGCAACCTACGAGCAGTACTTT. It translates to CASRTSATYEQYF.

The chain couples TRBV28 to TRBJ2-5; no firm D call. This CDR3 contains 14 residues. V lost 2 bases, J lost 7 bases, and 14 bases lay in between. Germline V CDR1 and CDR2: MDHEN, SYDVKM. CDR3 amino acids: CASSLVSSGGTQYF. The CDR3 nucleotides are TGTGCCAGCAGTTTAGTGTCCTCAGGTGGGACCCAGTACTTC.

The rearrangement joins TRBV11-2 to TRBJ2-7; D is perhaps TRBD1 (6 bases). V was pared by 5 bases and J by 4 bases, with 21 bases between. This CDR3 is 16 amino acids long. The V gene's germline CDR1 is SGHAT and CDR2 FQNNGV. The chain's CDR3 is CASSPGGGGAGYEQYF. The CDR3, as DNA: TGTGCCAGCAGCCCCGGCGGTGGGGGCGCCGGATACGAGCAGTACTTC.

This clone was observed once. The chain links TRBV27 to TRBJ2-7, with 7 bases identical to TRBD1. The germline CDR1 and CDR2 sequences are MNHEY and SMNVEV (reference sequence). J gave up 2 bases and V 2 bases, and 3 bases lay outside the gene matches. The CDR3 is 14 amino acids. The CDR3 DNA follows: TGTGCCAGCAGTTTAGTAGGGGGCCCCTACGAGCAGTACTTC. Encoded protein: CASSLVGGPYEQYF.